This T cell receptor beta chain was identified during a study of shared clonotypes between healthy human individuals. The overall study: Each donor had three CD4 naive, three CD4 memory, two CD8 naive and one CD8 memory plate. Study findings and constraints: Compared with memory subsets, naive subsets generally had larger estimated richness.

Some clones are missing from TCRdb's copy, which holds only in-frame ones; the method was immunoSEQ multiplex PCR. The table lists a few million clones, 90% to 95% of them singletons. V lost 5 bases to trimming and J lost 5 bases; unmatched junction nucleotides: 9. There are 15 residues in the CDR3. Germline V gene data show CDR1 as SGHTA and CDR2 as FQGNSA. About this clone: What it binds is unknown.

The receptor was isolated from a man aged 18 to 29 in good health. Some clones in this sample may be carry-over from other donors' samples. The sequenced sample was naive CD4+ T cells from PBMCs. Subset reported: CD45RA+ positively selected. V is TRBV7-2 and J is TRBJ2-5; TRBD2 matches 9 bases. The CDR3 here is CASSRGRALGETQYF. CDR3 sequence (DNA): TGTGCCAGCAGCCGCGGGAGGGCCCTCGGGGAGACCCAGTACTTC.